This TCR beta chain came from a study of blood T cell repertoires in COVID-19. At the level of the study: Some COVID-19 samples were acute and others convalescent; all came from the United States, Italy and Spain. PBMCs, B-cell-depleted T cells, or T cells provided the cDNA or gDNA that made up the material.

Germline CDR1 is SGDLS and CDR2 is YYNGEE. V shed 0 bases and J shed 0 bases, with 10 bases lying between them. The CDR3 loop spans 16 amino acids. Source study methods: Using reference gene primer amplification, nucleated cell counts were estimated. Profiling relied on immunoSEQ multiplex PCR, and the TCRdb table lists in-frame clones only, not all of them. From that table come the V and J calls and clone size; the DNA was used to work out D and trimming. Of about 58,000 clones listed, 80% to 90% were seen once; the top ten hold 7% to 9%. The sample consisted of peripheral blood. The TCR originated in a woman in her 70s with active COVID-19. V and J are TRBV9 and TRBJ2-1; possible D gene TRBD2, 6 bases. CDR3: CASSVEPSVSYNEQFF. The CDR3 DNA follows: TGTGCCAGCAGCGTAGAACCTAGCGTCTCCTACAATGAGCAGTTCTTC.